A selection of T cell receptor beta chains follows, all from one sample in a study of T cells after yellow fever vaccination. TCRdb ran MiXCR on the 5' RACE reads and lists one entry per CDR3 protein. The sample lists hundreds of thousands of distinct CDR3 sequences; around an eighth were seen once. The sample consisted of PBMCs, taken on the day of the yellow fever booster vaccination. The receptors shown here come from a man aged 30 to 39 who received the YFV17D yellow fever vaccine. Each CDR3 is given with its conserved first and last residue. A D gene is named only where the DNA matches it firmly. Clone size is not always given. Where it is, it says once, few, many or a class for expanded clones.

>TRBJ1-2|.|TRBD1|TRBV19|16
CASSIIPGTVPYGYTF
TGTGCCAGTAGTATCATCCCCGGGACAGTACCCTATGGCTACACCTTC
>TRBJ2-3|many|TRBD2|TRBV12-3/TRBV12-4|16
CASSLGGRPHSDTQYF
TGTGCCAGCAGTCTTGGCGGGAGGCCCCATTCAGATACGCAGTATTTT
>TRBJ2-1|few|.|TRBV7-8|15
CASSLGRGADNEQFF
TGTGCCAGCAGCTTGGGGAGGGGGGCCGACAATGAGCAGTTCTTC
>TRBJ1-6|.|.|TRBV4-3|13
CASSQDQGSPLHF
TGCGCCAGCAGCCAAGATCAAGGGTCACCCCTCCACTTT
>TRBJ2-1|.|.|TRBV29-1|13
CSVGPGVVDEQFF
TGCAGCGTTGGCCCGGGGGTGGTCGATGAGCAGTTCTTC
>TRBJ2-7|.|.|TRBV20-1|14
CSATQRETTYEQYF
TGCAGTGCTACCCAGCGAGAGACCACCTACGAGCAGTACTTC
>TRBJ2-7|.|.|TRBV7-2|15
CASSLELMSSYEQYF
TGTGCCAGCAGCTTAGAACTCATGAGCTCCTACGAGCAGTACTTC
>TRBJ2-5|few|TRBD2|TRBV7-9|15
CASSHSSGSAQTQYF
TGTGCCAGCAGCCATTCTAGCGGGAGCGCCCAGACCCAGTACTTC
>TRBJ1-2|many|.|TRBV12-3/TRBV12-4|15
CASSLSYGGDYGYTF
TGTGCCAGCAGTTTATCGTACGGGGGAGATTATGGCTACACCTTC
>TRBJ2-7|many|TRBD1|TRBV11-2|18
CASSPEGADRGGSYEQYF
TGTGCCAGCAGCCCAGAGGGGGCGGACCGAGGTGGCTCCTACGAGCAGTACTTC
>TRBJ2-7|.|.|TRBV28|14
CASSSQGVPYEQYF
TGTGCCAGCAGTTCCCAGGGAGTCCCCTACGAGCAGTACTTC
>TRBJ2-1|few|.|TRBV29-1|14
CSVGYWGLGNEQFF
TGCAGCGTTGGGTATTGGGGGCTGGGGAATGAGCAGTTCTTC
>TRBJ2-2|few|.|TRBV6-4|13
CASSEPYTGELFF
TGTGCCAGCAGTGAACCCTACACCGGGGAGCTGTTTTTT
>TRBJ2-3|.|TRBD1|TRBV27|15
CASSRPGQGADTQYF
TGTGCCAGCAGCCGACCGGGACAGGGGGCAGATACGCAGTATTTT
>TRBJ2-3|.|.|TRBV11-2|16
CASSFSGRVSTDTQYF
TGTGCCAGCAGCTTCAGTGGCAGGGTTAGCACAGATACGCAGTATTTT
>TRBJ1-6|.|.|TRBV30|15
CAWSGRTAYNSPLHF
TGTGCCTGGAGTGGGCGGACAGCTTATAATTCACCCCTCCACTTT